Below are 21 T cell receptor beta chains sequenced from a single sample in a study of cytomegalovirus exposure and HLA in healthy donors. Using immunoSEQ multiplex PCR, the repertoire was profiled, and TCRdb retains in-frame clones only, with some absent. Counted here are about 150,000 clones, 80% to 90% occurring once; the ten biggest clones make up less than 7%. Specimen: PBMCs. Receptors originate from a woman aged 25 to 39 in good health and CMV-seropositive.

The J gene is TRBJ1-2, the V gene TRBV27; D is unresolved. Trimming shortened V by 8 bases and J by 4 bases, and 8 bases separated the two germline ends. There are 11 residues in the CDR3. In germline, CDR1 is MNHEY, CDR2 SMNVEV (reference sequence). The chain's CDR3 is CASGEGYGYTF. The CDR3 DNA is TGTGCCAGCGGGGAGGGCTATGGCTACACCTTC.

V gene TRBV2 combines with J gene TRBJ2-5; TRBD1 might be the D (7 bases). This CDR3 has 14 amino acids. The germline V gene encodes CDR1 SNHLY and CDR2 FYNNEI. V gave up 5 bases and J gave up 4 bases, with 14 bases separating them. The CDR3 region is CASSRQGGAETQYF. CDR3 nucleotides: TGTGCCAGCAGTCGACAGGGAGGCGCAGAGACCCAGTACTTC.

The rearrangement uses TRBV7-6 and TRBJ1-3; possible D gene TRBD1, 5 bases. The CDR3 length is 14 residues. Looked up from germline, CDR1 is SGHVS and CDR2 is FNYEAQ. V was pared by 5 bases and J by 2 bases, with 10 bases between. CDR3 sequence: CASSGGGAGNTIYF. DNA for the CDR3: TGTGCCAGCAGCGGCGGGGGGGCTGGAAACACCATATATTTT.

The V gene is TRBV2, the J gene TRBJ2-3; 9 bases map to TRBD2. The CDR3 extends over 15 amino acids. The junction had 8 bases not matched to a gene; V was cut back by 8 bases and J by 2 bases. Germline values: CDR1 SNHLY, CDR2 FYNNEI. In DNA form, the CDR3 reads TGTGCCAGCGTCCGGCTAGCGGGAAACACAGATACGCAGTATTTT. This encodes CASVRLAGNTDTQYF.

The genes are TRBV5-4 and TRBJ2-1; 9 positions agree with TRBD2. The germline V gene has CDR1 SGHNT and CDR2 YYREEE (reference sequence). Germline trimming cut 5 bases from V and 6 bases from J; bases unmatched to any gene: 9. There are 15 residues in the CDR3. The CDR3 is CASRLSSGGFNEQFF. The CDR3 region has the DNA TGTGCCAGCAGGTTGAGTAGCGGGGGCTTCAATGAGCAGTTCTTC.

This chain links TRBV27 with TRBJ2-1; the D gene is possibly TRBD1 (6 bases). The CDR3 runs to 15 residues. The V and J ends lost 7 bases and 2 bases respectively, with 15 bases between them. The V gene's germline CDR1 is MNHEY and CDR2 SMNVEV (reference sequence). The DNA of the CDR3 is TGTGCCAGCACCCCAACAGGGATTCCCTACAATGAGCAGTTCTTC. This encodes CASTPTGIPYNEQFF.

The chain has TRBV6-1 and TRBJ2-1; tentatively, D is TRBD1 (6 bases). This CDR3 is 16 amino acids long. Per the germline V gene, CDR1 is MNHNS and CDR2 is SASEGT. V dropped 4 bases and J dropped 1 base, with 14 bases sitting between them. CDR3 in DNA: TGTGCCAGCAGTGTTCAGGGGCTGGCGTCCTACAATGAGCAGTTCTTC. It is translated as CASSVQGLASYNEQFF.

This chain links TRBV4-1 with TRBJ2-1; possible D gene TRBD2, 6 bases. V dropped 1 base and J dropped 4 bases, with 14 bases sitting between them. Germline CDR1 is MGHRA and CDR2 is YSYEKL. The CDR3 is 16 residues long. In DNA, the CDR3 is TGCGCCAGCAGCCAAGCATCCGGGACTCTGTACAATGAGCAGTTCTTC. Encoded protein: CASSQASGTLYNEQFF.

The gene calls are TRBV6-5 and TRBJ2-7, with TRBD2 matching over 11 bases. Looked up from germline, CDR1 is MNHEY and CDR2 is SVGAGI. The CDR3 consists of 13 residues. Trimming at V came to 6 bases and at J to 2 bases, leaving 0 bases not matched to a gene. Written as DNA, the CDR3 is TGTGCCAGCAGGACTAGCGGGGCCTACGAGCAGTACTTC. Translated: CASRTSGAYEQYF.

This clone was counted a single time. The genes are TRBV15 and TRBJ1-2; D perhaps matches TRBD1 (6 bases). V lost 1 base and J 0 bases, leaving 21 bases between the germline ends. Germline CDR1 is LNHNV and CDR2 is YYDKDF (reference sequence). The CDR3 length is 19 residues. The CDR3 region is CATSRALGGAGGPNYGYTF. The CDR3 coding sequence is TGTGCCACCAGCAGAGCCTTGGGGGGGGCTGGGGGACCTAACTATGGCTACACCTTC.

The gene calls are TRBV15 and TRBJ2-7; 9 nucleotides agree with TRBD2. Germline V gives CDR1 LNHNV, CDR2 YYDKDF (reference sequence). V trimming: 5 bases; J trimming: 1 base; junction bases outside the gene matches: 18. CDR3 length: 19 residues. The CDR3 DNA is TGTGCCACCAGCGACCGGGAAACCCTTAGCGGGGGCCCATCCTACGAGCAGTACTTC. This translates into CATSDRETLSGGPSYEQYF.

The V call is TRBV5-1, the J call TRBJ2-7; 10 bases agree with TRBD2. The CDR3 extends over 15 amino acids. The V and J ends lost 1 base and 3 bases, in that order; junction bases with no gene match: 4. Per the germline V gene, CDR1 is SGHRS and CDR2 is YFSETQ. The CDR3 DNA reads as TGCGCCAGCAGCTTGAGGACTAGCGGATTCTACGAGCAGTACTTC. The encoded protein is CASSLRTSGFYEQYF.

This chain uses TRBV5-4 with TRBJ1-2; unclear D gene. Germline CDR1 SGHNT, CDR2 YYREEE (reference sequence). CDR3 size: 16 residues. The ends were cut back, 3 bases at V and 3 bases at J, with 18 bases in the middle. The CDR3 bases are TGTGCCAGCAGCTCTCCTGGGCGGGCAGGCGACTATGGCTACACCTTC. Protein: CASSSPGRAGDYGYTF.

The J gene is TRBJ2-3, the V gene TRBV29-1, with TRBD2 identical over 16 bases. Germline CDR1 SQVTM, CDR2 ANQGSEA. Trimming cost V 4 bases and J 5 bases; bases outside gene matches: 6. The CDR3 runs to 16 residues. This CDR3 is CSVGGGLAGGIDTQYF. The DNA of the CDR3 is TGCAGCGTTGGGGGGGGACTAGCGGGAGGGATAGATACGCAGTATTTT.

The chain joins TRBV27 to TRBJ1-5, with D maybe TRBD1 (5 bases). V lost 6 bases and J lost 1, with 13 bases in between. Germline-derived CDR1 and CDR2 are MNHEY and SMNVEV (reference sequence). The CDR3 has 15 amino acids. CDR3: CASSPKGLSNQPQHF. CDR3 nucleotides: TGTGCCAGCAGCCCAAAGGGACTCAGCAATCAGCCCCAGCATTTT.

This chain links TRBV2 with TRBJ2-7; weak D call: TRBD1 (5 bases). The CDR3 length is 14 residues. Germline V gene sequence: CDR1 SNHLY, CDR2 FYNNEI. Trimming shortened V by 11 bases and J by 2 bases, and 19 bases separated the two germline ends. The CDR3 reads CAGTPGPHTYEQYF. The CDR3 nucleotides read TGTGCCGGCACTCCAGGGCCGCACACCTACGAGCAGTACTTC.

The chain has TRBV27 and TRBJ2-7; 9 nucleotides agree with TRBD1. The CDR3 length is 14 residues. Per germline, CDR1 MNHEY and CDR2 SMNVEV (reference sequence). The V segment lost 2 bases and the J segment 6 bases; nucleotides outside the gene matches: 5. The CDR3 nucleotides read TGTGCCAGCAGTTTAAATACAGGGGGCGTCGAGCAGTACTTC. Residues: CASSLNTGGVEQYF.

The chain combines TRBV7-9 with TRBJ1-2; tentative D call: TRBD1 (6 bases). CDR1 is SEHNR and CDR2 is FQNEAQ in the germline V gene (reference sequence). This CDR3 is 17 amino acids long. The ends were cut back, 1 base at V and 2 bases at J, with 17 bases in the middle. In nucleotides, the CDR3 is TGTGCCAGCAGCTTAGACTTTGGACAGAGCGTAAACTATGGCTACACCTTC. Its translation is CASSLDFGQSVNYGYTF.

The rearrangement links TRBV6-6 to TRBJ2-2; TRBD1 agrees at 8 bases. The CDR3 sequence is 14 residues long. Trimming took 6 bases from V and 4 from J; bases not matched to a gene: 4. Germline CDR1 reads MNHNY; CDR2 reads SVGAGI (reference sequence). As DNA, the CDR3 is TGTGCCAGCAGGGGGACAGGCCCCACCGGGGAGCTGTTTTTT. Translation: CASRGTGPTGELFF.

J is TRBJ2-3 and V is TRBV18, with TRBD1 matching 7 bases. This CDR3 is 15 amino acids long. J gave up 4 bases and V 0 bases, and 4 bases lay outside the gene matches. Germline V gene lookup returns CDR1 KGHSH and CDR2 LQKENI. CDR3 sequence reads: CASSPPRGGPDTQYF. As DNA, the CDR3 is TGTGCCAGCTCACCACCACGAGGGGGCCCAGATACGCAGTATTTT.

The V gene is TRBV9, the J gene TRBJ2-7, with a possible D match to TRBD1 (6 bases). Trimming removed 0 bases at V and 5 bases at J, with 15 bases between. Germline CDR1 is SGDLS and CDR2 is YYNGEE. The CDR3 runs to 15 residues. As DNA, the CDR3 is TGTGCCAGCAGCGTAGAGCAGGGGTGGGTCGACGAGCAGTACTTC. Protein product: CASSVEQGWVDEQYF.